This entry lists 32 T cell receptor beta chains sequenced from one sample in a study of identical twins. TCRdb re-derived calls from the 5' RACE reads in MiXCR, one entry per CDR3 protein. Of roughly 690,000 distinct CDR3 sequences listed, 21% are singletons. These data were also filed under a second study, of T cells expressing NK-cell markers.

Material for sequencing was PBMCs. All receptors derive from a woman younger than 35 in good health.

This clonotype was recorded only once. V gene TRBV5-1 combines with J gene TRBJ1-2, with D unclear. Looked up from germline, CDR1 is SGHRS and CDR2 is YFSETQ. The CDR3 is made up of 12 amino acids. V was cut by 2 bases and J by 5 bases, with 7 bases left in between. Here the CDR3 reads CASSFGTYGYTF. The CDR3 nucleotides are TGCGCCAGCAGCTTTGGAACTTATGGCTACACCTTC.

The genes are TRBV20-1 and TRBJ2-1; 7 bases fit TRBD2. V trimming: 0 bases; J trimming: 1 base; junction bases outside the gene matches: 15. The CDR3 runs to 19 residues. Germline assignment: CDR1 DFQATT and CDR2 SNEGSKA (reference sequence). CDR3 loop: CSARESLIWRERSYNEQFF. In nucleotides, the CDR3 is TGCAGTGCTAGAGAGAGCCTCATTTGGCGGGAGAGATCCTACAATGAGCAGTTCTTC.

V usage is TRBV7-2 and J usage is TRBJ1-2; D is perhaps TRBD1 (5 bases). Trimming removed 5 bases at V and 8 bases at J, with 18 bases between. Per the germline V gene, CDR1 is SGHTA and CDR2 is FQGNSA. This CDR3 region has 14 residues. CDR3 sequence (DNA): TGTGCCAGCAGCCCGAGGCCGCGGGGGAGGGGCTACACCTTC. Its protein is CASSPRPRGRGYTF.

This chain joins TRBV2 and TRBJ2-2, with D unresolved. CDR1 and CDR2 (germline): SNHLY, FYNNEI. Between the trimmed V and J ends, which lost 9 bases and 4 bases, there was a span of 6 bases. This CDR3 spans 11 amino acids. For the CDR3, the DNA is TGTGCCAGTGCCCGCACCGGGGAGCTGTTTTTT. Translation: CASARTGELFF.

There are a few counts of this clonotype. The chain links TRBV3-1 to TRBJ2-1; TRBD2 is a possible D gene (6 bases). Germline V gene sequence: CDR1 LGHDT, CDR2 YNNKEL (reference sequence). V dropped 1 base and J dropped 0 bases, with 10 bases sitting between them. The CDR3 loop spans 16 amino acids. CDR3 region: CASSQAGTGSYNEQFF. For the CDR3, the DNA is TGTGCCAGCAGCCAAGCCGGGACTGGCTCCTACAATGAGCAGTTCTTC.

The CDR3 nucleotides are TGTGCCAGCAGCTTAGCGAGCTCCGGGGAGCTGTTTTTT. Translated, it gives CASSLASSGELFF. This chain connects TRBV7-9 to TRBJ2-2; no definite D call. Per the germline V gene, CDR1 is SEHNR and CDR2 is FQNEAQ (reference sequence). V lost 0 bases to trimming and J lost 6 bases, with 5 bases between them. This CDR3 spans 13 amino acids.

The table lists this clonotype with a count of one. The chain couples TRBV3-1 to TRBJ2-3, with no clear D. CDR1 is LGHDT, CDR2 YNNKEL, per germline (reference sequence). The CDR3 is 16 amino acids. V dropped 1 base and J dropped 0 bases, with 11 bases sitting between them. Here the CDR3 reads CASSQVQAASTDTQYF. CDR3 in DNA: TGTGCCAGCAGCCAAGTACAAGCCGCTAGCACAGATACGCAGTATTTT.

Here the CDR3 reads CAIRWTSGRIYEQYF. The CDR3 nucleotides are TGTGCCATCAGATGGACTAGCGGGAGGATCTACGAGCAGTACTTC. This chain connects TRBV10-3 to TRBJ2-7, with TRBD2 identical over 14 bases. V was pared by 6 bases and J by 3 bases, with 4 bases of the junction left unmatched. This CDR3 spans 15 amino acids. In germline, CDR1 is ENHRY, CDR2 SYGVKD.

This chain uses TRBV11-1 with TRBJ2-1; 8 positions match TRBD2. With V trimmed by 0 bases and J by 7 bases, 14 bases remained unmatched. The CDR3 runs 18 residues. Per the germline V gene, CDR1 is SGHAT and CDR2 is FQDESV (reference sequence). The CDR3 loop reads CASSLAITGTRGDNEQFF. The CDR3 DNA reads as TGTGCCAGCAGCTTAGCTATTACCGGGACTAGAGGGGATAATGAGCAGTTCTTC. Full variable domain (missing parts from reference TRBV11-1 and TRBJ2-1): EAEVAQSPRYKITEKSQAVAFWCDPISGHATLYWYRQILGQGPELLVQFQDESVVDDSQLPKDRFSAERLKGVDSTLKIQPAELGDSAMYLCASSLAITGTRGDNEQFFGPGTRLTVL.

This clonotype was detected a few times. This rearrangement joins TRBV29-1 to TRBJ2-7; 8 nucleotides align to TRBD1. Germline assignment: CDR1 SQVTM and CDR2 ANQGSEA. The CDR3 runs to 13 residues. J lost 6 bases, V lost 5 bases, and 9 bases had no gene match. Written as DNA, the CDR3 is TGCAGCGTTAGGGACAGGAGGAGTGCCGAGCAGTACTTC. This encodes CSVRDRRSAEQYF.

V usage is TRBV15 and J usage is TRBJ2-3, with 11 bases identical to TRBD2. The J segment lost 10 bases and the V segment lost 2 bases, leaving 8 bases of the junction unmatched. Germline CDR1 and CDR2: LNHNV and YYDKDF (reference sequence). CDR3 length: 15 residues. CDR3 amino acids: CATSRSIAGGPPQYF. Written as DNA, the CDR3 is TGTGCCACCAGCAGATCAATAGCGGGAGGGCCCCCGCAGTATTTT.

This clonotype was seen only a few times. The V and J genes are TRBV20-1 and TRBJ2-1; D is unresolved. V shed 5 bases and J shed 12 bases, with 20 bases lying between them. Germline V gives CDR1 DFQATT, CDR2 SNEGSKA (reference sequence). The CDR3 is 13 residues long. The CDR3 spells CSAGTGPSNVQFF. The CDR3 nucleotides read TGCAGTGCTGGAACCGGGCCCAGCAACGTGCAGTTCTTC.

The chain is built from TRBV25-1 and TRBJ2-7; D is perhaps TRBD1 (6 bases). V lost 3 bases, J lost 6 bases, and 18 bases lay in between. The CDR3 is 15 residues long. Germline loops: CDR1 MGHDK, CDR2 SYGVNS. DNA of the CDR3: TGTGCCAGCAGTGAGGAGGTGCCAGGGGTCCGCGAGCAGTACTTC. The encoded protein is CASSEEVPGVREQYF.

The chain recombines TRBV5-4 with TRBJ2-5; TRBD2 aligns across 7 bases. J gave up 5 bases and V 4 bases, and 11 bases lay outside the gene matches. The CDR3 consists of 15 residues. Germline CDR1 is SGHNT and CDR2 is YYREEE (reference sequence). This chain's CDR3 is CASSLAVDPRETQYF. Here the CDR3 DNA reads TGTGCCAGCAGCCTAGCGGTGGACCCGCGGGAGACCCAGTACTTC.

This clonotype has more than one count but fewer than ten. V is TRBV20-1 and J is TRBJ1-5, with TRBD1 matching 7 bases. Per germline, CDR1 DFQATT and CDR2 SNEGSKA (reference sequence). After removal of 3 bases from V and 4 bases from J, the junction contained 9 bases not matched to a gene. CDR3 length: 15 amino acids. CDR3 nucleotide sequence: TGCAGTGCTAGTTTCGGACAGGCCTCTAATCAGCCCCAGCATTTT. It translates to CSASFGQASNQPQHF.

The chain uses TRBV3-1 and TRBJ1-5; the D gene is possibly TRBD1 (5 bases). Trimming took 5 bases from V and 9 from J, leaving 14 bases between them. The CDR3 loop spans 13 amino acids. Germline V gene lookup returns CDR1 LGHDT and CDR2 YNNKEL (reference sequence). The DNA of the CDR3 is TGTGCCAGCAGCGACGGGGCCGCGGCGCCCCAGCATTTT. Translating gives CASSDGAAAPQHF.

The J gene is TRBJ2-3, the V gene TRBV2; TRBD2 matches at 12 bases. Germline-derived CDR1 and CDR2 are SNHLY and FYNNEI. The CDR3 has 15 amino acids. The junction had 11 bases not matched to a gene; V was cut back by 2 bases and J by 14 bases. CDR3 in DNA: TGTGCCAGCAGTGAAAATGGACTAGCGGGACCCCGGTGGTATTTT. Amino acids: CASSENGLAGPRWYF.

Only a few counts were recorded for this clonotype. CDR3 in DNA: TGTGCCAGCAGTTTTAAGCGGTTAGCCAAAAACATTCAGTACTTC. Amino acids: CASSFKRLAKNIQYF. The chain joins TRBV12-3 or TRBV12-4 to TRBJ2-4, with D possibly being TRBD2 (5 bases). The CDR3 covers 15 residues. V gave up 3 bases and J gave up 0 bases, with 9 bases separating them.

This clonotype was counted between two and nine times. The CDR3 region is CASSQRDFFTDTQYF. For the CDR3, the DNA is TGCGCCAGCAGCCAACGGGACTTCTTCACAGATACGCAGTATTTT. The J gene is TRBJ2-3, the V gene TRBV4-3; TRBD2 might be the D (6 bases). Germline values: CDR1 LGHNA, CDR2 YSLEER. The V gene lost 2 bases and the J gene lost 2 bases, with 11 bases spanning the gap. The CDR3 contains 15 residues.

This clonotype showed up just a few times. This chain's CDR3 is CSASNPYGYTF. CDR3 coding DNA: TGCAGTGCTAGTAATCCCTACGGCTACACCTTC. This chain links TRBV20-1 with TRBJ1-2; D not certain. V was trimmed by 3 bases and J by 8 bases, leaving 10 bases between them. Germline V gene data show CDR1 as DFQATT and CDR2 as SNEGSKA (reference sequence). This CDR3 contains 11 residues.

The V call is TRBV9, the J call TRBJ2-1; 10 bases are a match to TRBD2. The germline V gene has CDR1 SGDLS and CDR2 YYNGEE. J gave up 7 bases and V 0 bases, and 1 base lay outside the gene matches. The CDR3 totals 14 residues. CDR3 region: CASSVGTSGNEQFF. The CDR3, as DNA: TGTGCCAGCAGCGTAGGGACTAGCGGAAATGAGCAGTTCTTC.

The chain is built from TRBV20-1 and TRBJ2-1; TRBD2 aligns across 11 bases. The CDR3 is made up of 15 amino acids. Germline CDR1 and CDR2: DFQATT and SNEGSKA (reference sequence). V trimming: 2 bases; J trimming: 7 bases; junction bases outside the gene matches: 7. CDR3 nucleotides: TGCAGTGCTAGATTTAGCGGGAGGGCTGGGAATGAGCAGTTCTTC. It yields the protein CSARFSGRAGNEQFF.

The chain carries TRBV20-1 and TRBJ2-7; 10 nucleotides line up with TRBD2. CDR1 and CDR2 from the germline V gene are DFQATT and SNEGSKA (reference sequence). The trim removed 5 bases at V and 4 bases at J, leaving 8 bases unmatched. The CDR3 contains 14 residues. CDR3 nucleotide sequence: TGCAGTGCTCACGAGCGGGGGGGCGGGTACGAGCAGTACTTC. Translated, it gives CSAHERGGGYEQYF.

CDR3 loop: CASSITPGQGRDTQYF. As DNA, the CDR3 is TGCGCCAGCAGCATAACACCGGGACAGGGGAGGGATACGCAGTATTTT. This sequence joins TRBV5-1 and TRBJ2-3; 10 positions match TRBD1. Losses at the gene ends were 4 bases for V and 6 bases for J; bases not matched to a gene: 11. This CDR3 comprises 16 residues. The V gene's germline CDR1 is SGHRS and CDR2 YFSETQ.

This clonotype was observed a few times. CDR3 loop: CSTEGLIGEQYF. The CDR3 coding sequence is TGCAGTACCGAAGGACTGATAGGCGAGCAGTACTTC. V is TRBV20-1 and J is TRBJ2-7; a weak D match, TRBD2 (5 bases). Germline loops: CDR1 DFQATT, CDR2 SNEGSKA (reference sequence). CDR3 length equals 12 residues. Trimming shortened V by 8 bases and J by 6 bases, and 17 bases separated the two germline ends.

The gene calls are TRBV6-1 and TRBJ2-7; 9 bases map to TRBD1. V lost 6 bases, J lost 5 bases, and 8 bases stayed unmatched. This CDR3 has 14 amino acids. CDR1 and CDR2 from the germline V gene are MNHNS and SASEGT. CDR3 amino acids: CASRDRGRSDEQYF. The DNA of the CDR3 is TGTGCCAGCAGGGACAGGGGCCGTTCCGACGAGCAGTACTTC.

This clonotype was observed a single time. The CDR3 here is CASRRGTRANVLTF. CDR3 nucleotides: TGTGCCAGCAGAAGAGGGACCCGGGCCAACGTCCTGACTTTC. V is TRBV27 and J is TRBJ2-6; D could derive from TRBD1 or TRBD2 (5 bases each). CDR1 is MNHEY and CDR2 is SMNVEV in the germline V gene (reference sequence). The CDR3 is made up of 14 amino acids. The V end was cut by 6 bases, the J end by 5 bases, with 11 bases between.

The chain links TRBV9 to TRBJ2-6; perhaps TRBD1 as D (5 bases). Germline lookup yields CDR1 SGDLS and CDR2 YYNGEE. V lost 2 bases, J lost 4 bases, and 10 bases lay in between. This CDR3 contains 15 residues. CDR3 nucleotides: TGTGCCAGCAGCGTTGGGGCTCTGGGGGCCAACGTCCTGACTTTC. Translated: CASSVGALGANVLTF.

This clonotype was counted only a few times. CDR3 amino acids: CASSETRKYEQYF. The CDR3 DNA is TGTGCCAGCAGTGAAACCAGGAAATACGAGCAGTACTTC. The V and J genes are TRBV6-1 and TRBJ2-7; D is ambiguous. CDR1 and CDR2 from the germline V gene are MNHNS and SASEGT. The CDR3 is 13 residues long. The ends were cut back, 2 bases at V and 4 bases at J, with 9 bases in the middle.

This clonotype has a handful of counts. The chain is built from TRBV12-3 or TRBV12-4 and TRBJ1-2, with D hard to call. The CDR3 has 16 amino acids. V was clipped by 6 bases and J by 4 bases, with 21 bases between them. DNA of the CDR3: TGTGCCAGCAGCCCTGCTACCCCTGAGGGAACCTATGGCTACACCTTC. This gives the protein CASSPATPEGTYGYTF.

The table lists this clonotype with a few counts. The chain is built from TRBV29-1 and TRBJ2-3; D may be TRBD1 (5 bases). Germline lookup yields CDR1 SQVTM and CDR2 ANQGSEA. This CDR3 spans 14 amino acids. V lost 7 bases and J lost 3, with 17 bases in between. CDR3 sequence reads: CSARTSKRTDTQYF. The CDR3 DNA is TGCAGCGCCCGGACAAGCAAGAGGACAGATACGCAGTATTTT.

The chain combines TRBV5-1 with TRBJ2-3, with 7 bases matching TRBD1. The V segment lost 0 bases and the J segment 7 bases; nucleotides outside the gene matches: 8. The length of the CDR3 is 15 residues. CDR1 is SGHRS and CDR2 is YFSETQ in the germline V gene. The CDR3 nucleotides are TGCGCCAGCAGCTTGGCTGGGGACAGCGCGCATACGCAGTATTTT. This gives the protein CASSLAGDSAHTQYF.